This T cell receptor beta chain was identified in a study of blood T cell repertoires in COVID-19. Here immunoSEQ multiplex PCR was the method, and the copy in TCRdb shows in-frame clones only, minus some. The top ten hold around 1.2% of the sample, which has fewer than 200,000 clones, approximately 85% seen once. This CDR3 region has 13 residues. Germline lookup yields CDR1 SGHTA and CDR2 FQGNSA. The junction had 4 bases not matched to a gene; V was cut back by 8 bases and J by 1 base. The clonotype originates from a man in his 60s who had recovered from COVID-19. The gene calls are TRBV7-2 and TRBJ2-5; 7 bases are a match to TRBD2. The specimen sequenced was peripheral blood. CDR3 amino acids: CASARGTQETQYF. Here the CDR3 DNA reads TGTGCCAGCGCGCGGGGGACCCAAGAGACCCAGTACTTC.